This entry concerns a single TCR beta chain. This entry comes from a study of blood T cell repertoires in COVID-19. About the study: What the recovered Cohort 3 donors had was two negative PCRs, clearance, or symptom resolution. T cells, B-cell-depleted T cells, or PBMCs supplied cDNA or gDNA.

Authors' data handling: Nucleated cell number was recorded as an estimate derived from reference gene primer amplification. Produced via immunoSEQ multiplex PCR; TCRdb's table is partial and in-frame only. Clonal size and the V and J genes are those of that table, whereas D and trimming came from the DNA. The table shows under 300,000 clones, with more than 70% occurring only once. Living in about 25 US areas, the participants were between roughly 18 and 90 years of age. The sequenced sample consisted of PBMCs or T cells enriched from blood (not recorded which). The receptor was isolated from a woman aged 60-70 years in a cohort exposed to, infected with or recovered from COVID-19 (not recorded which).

The CDR3 protein is CSVPQGRGYTF. CDR3 bases: TGCAGTGTACCACAGGGGAGAGGCTACACCTTC. This chain joins TRBV20-1 and TRBJ1-2; 7 bases agree with TRBD1. Germline CDR1 is DFQATT and CDR2 is SNEGSKA (reference sequence). The J segment lost 8 bases and the V segment lost 7 bases, leaving 7 bases of the junction unmatched. This CDR3 region has 11 residues.